The next 6 T cell receptor beta chains were all read from a single sample in a study of control samples from healthy donors and cancer patients. Repertoires were generated with immunoSEQ multiplex PCR, while TCRdb's copy carries only in-frame clones and drops some. The table includes some 99,000 clones, 90% detected once. Material for sequencing was blood. The receptors originated from a human donor in good health. The donor label of this sample is uncertain.

The chain uses TRBV28 and TRBJ1-5, with D maybe TRBD1 (5 bases). Germline assignment: CDR1 MDHEN and CDR2 SYDVKM. The CDR3 totals 15 residues. V lost 6 bases, J lost 4 bases, and 16 bases lay in between. This chain's CDR3 is CASRVGGGNNQPQHF. CDR3 DNA: TGTGCCAGCAGAGTGGGCGGGGGTAATAATCAGCCCCAGCATTTT.

The chain has TRBV27 and TRBJ2-1; 7 positions agree with TRBD2. J lost 7 bases, V lost 8 bases, and 14 bases had no gene match. The CDR3 spans 15 residues. Germline loops: CDR1 MNHEY, CDR2 SMNVEV (reference sequence). CDR3 sequence reads: CASQPWGGSFNEQFF. The CDR3 bases are TGTGCCAGCCAACCGTGGGGGGGGAGTTTTAATGAGCAGTTCTTC.

This chain joins TRBV4-3 and TRBJ1-6; D possibly corresponds to TRBD1 (6 bases). The V end was cut by 3 bases, the J end by 5 bases, with 14 bases between. This CDR3 region has 16 residues. Germline CDR1 is LGHNA and CDR2 is YSLEER. The CDR3 sequence is CASSHDTGHDNSPLHF. DNA for the CDR3: TGCGCCAGCAGCCACGATACAGGGCACGATAATTCACCCCTCCACTTT.

This chain uses TRBV5-4 with TRBJ1-3; possibly TRBD1 for D (6 bases). V gave up 5 bases and J gave up 8 bases, with 11 bases separating them. In germline, CDR1 is SGHNT, CDR2 YYREEE (reference sequence). There are 12 residues in the CDR3. The CDR3: CASSNRADTIYF. DNA of the CDR3: TGTGCCAGCAGTAACAGGGCGGACACCATATATTTT.

V and J are TRBV27 and TRBJ2-3; possible D gene TRBD2, 6 bases. The length of the CDR3 is 21 residues. The V end was cut by 6 bases, the J end by 0 bases, with 31 bases between. The germline gives CDR1 MNHEY, CDR2 SMNVEV (reference sequence). The CDR3 here is CASRLRGAVIGAGPSTDTQYF. DNA of the CDR3: TGTGCCAGCAGATTACGCGGGGCCGTAATTGGTGCGGGGCCAAGCACAGATACGCAGTATTTT.

This clone occurred once. The chain combines TRBV19 with TRBJ2-1; D might be TRBD1 (7 bases). Trimming removed 7 bases at V and 4 bases at J, with 14 bases between. The CDR3 runs 14 residues. Germline V lookup: CDR1 LNHDA, CDR2 SQIVND (reference sequence). In nucleotides, the CDR3 is TGTGCCAGTAAGGGGCAGGGGGGTTACAATGAGCAGTTCTTC. Encoded protein: CASKGQGGYNEQFF. Combining the CDR3 with reference TRBV19 and TRBJ2-1 gives the whole variable domain DGGITQSPKYLFRKEGQNVTLSCEQNLNHDAMYWYRQDPGQGLRLIYYSQIVNDFQKGDIAEGYSVSREKKESFPLTVTSAQKNPTAFYLCASKGQGGYNEQFFGPGTRLTVL.